In its sample, the clone carrying this T cell receptor beta chain was seen many times. This sample is drawn from a study of identical twins. A universal primer binding site was introduced by template switching. The final cDNA contained unique molecular identifiers. TCRdb re-called the 5' RACE reads through MiXCR, storing one row per CDR3 protein. The sample yields 200,000 to 250,000 distinct CDR3 sequences, about 7.5% seen once. V was clipped by 3 bases and J by 7 bases; unmatched bases: 9. The germline V gene has CDR1 SGHTA and CDR2 FQGNSA. The length of the CDR3 is 15 residues. These data also formed part of another study, on yellow fever vaccine responses in identical twins.

Specimen: memory (CD45RO+) T cells sorted from blood. The rearrangement joins TRBV7-2 to TRBJ1-5; 7 bases are a match to TRBD1. The clonotype originates from a woman between 18 and 29 years old in good health. CDR3 sequence: CASSFRQGSGQPQHF. In nucleotides, the CDR3 is TGTGCCAGCAGCTTCCGACAGGGTTCAGGGCAGCCCCAGCATTTT.